These 4 T cell receptor beta chains were all obtained from the same sample, sequenced in a study of CD8+ T cells in alopecia areata. Following extraction, RNA underwent reverse transcription to cDNA, which served as the sequencing template. The data were produced by immunoSEQ multiplex PCR, yet TCRdb's version contains in-frame clones alone and is incomplete. In the table there are 95,000 to 120,000 clones, 45% to 60% of which are singletons. What was sequenced was NKG2D-low CD8+ T cells sorted from blood. The source of these receptors is a human donor with alopecia areata.

J is TRBJ2-7 and V is TRBV4-1; D call uncertain. The V gene lost 3 bases and the J gene lost 3 bases, with 9 bases spanning the gap. The CDR3 totals 13 residues. CDR1 MGHRA and CDR2 YSYEKL come from the germline V gene. The chain's CDR3 is CASSQKIDYEQYF. CDR3 in DNA: TGCGCCAGCAGCCAGAAAATAGACTACGAGCAGTACTTC.

The table lists this clone with a few counts. This chain connects TRBV13 to TRBJ2-7; the D gene is possibly TRBD1 (6 bases). Germline CDR1 reads PRHDT; CDR2 reads FYEKMQ (reference sequence). This CDR3 region has 15 residues. The V gene lost 0 bases and the J gene lost 6 bases, with 15 bases spanning the gap. CDR3 DNA: TGTGCCAGCAGCTTAGGCGGCCCCCTGACAGGCGAGCAGTACTTC. It codes for CASSLGGPLTGEQYF. The full variable domain, its missing parts supplied by reference TRBV13 and TRBJ2-7, is AAGVIQSPRHLIKEKRETATLKCYPIPRHDTVYWYQQGPGQDPQFLISFYEKMQSDKGSIPDRFSAQQFSDYHSELNMSSLELGDSALYFCASSLGGPLTGEQYFGPGTRLTVT.

V is TRBV7-2 and J is TRBJ2-1, with D hard to call. The CDR3 spans 13 residues. Per germline, CDR1 SGHTA and CDR2 FQGNSA. V gave up 1 base and J gave up 3 bases, with 4 bases separating them. The CDR3 spells CASSLEVYNEQFF. In DNA, the CDR3 is TGTGCCAGCAGCTTAGAGGTCTACAATGAGCAGTTCTTC.

The V call is TRBV19, the J call TRBJ1-1, with unresolved D. Between the trimmed V and J ends, which lost 5 bases and 0 bases, there was a span of 4 bases. Germline values: CDR1 LNHDA, CDR2 SQIVND (reference sequence). CDR3 length: 12 amino acids. CDR3 region: CASSPLNTEAFF. As DNA, the CDR3 is TGTGCCAGTAGTCCCCTGAACACTGAAGCTTTCTTT.